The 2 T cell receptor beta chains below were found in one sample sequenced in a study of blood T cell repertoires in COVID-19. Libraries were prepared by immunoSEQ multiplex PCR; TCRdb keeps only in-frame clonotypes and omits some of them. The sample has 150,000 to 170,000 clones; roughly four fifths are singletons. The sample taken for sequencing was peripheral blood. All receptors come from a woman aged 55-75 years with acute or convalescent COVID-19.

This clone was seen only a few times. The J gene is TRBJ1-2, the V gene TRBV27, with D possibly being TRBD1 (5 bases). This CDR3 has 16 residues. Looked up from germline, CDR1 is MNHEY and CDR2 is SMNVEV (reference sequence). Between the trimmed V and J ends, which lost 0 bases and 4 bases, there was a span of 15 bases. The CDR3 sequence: CASSLSGASFSYGYTF. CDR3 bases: TGTGCCAGCAGTTTATCTGGGGCGTCCTTTAGCTATGGCTACACCTTC.

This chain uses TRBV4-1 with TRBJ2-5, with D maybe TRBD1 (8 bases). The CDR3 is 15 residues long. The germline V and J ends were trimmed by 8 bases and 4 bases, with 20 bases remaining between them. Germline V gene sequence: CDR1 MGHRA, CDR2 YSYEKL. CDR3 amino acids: CASAYGGTGGETQYF. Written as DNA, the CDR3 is TGCGCCAGCGCCTACGGGGGGACAGGCGGAGAGACCCAGTACTTC.